This T cell receptor beta chain stems from a study of a mutant IDH1 vaccine in newly diagnosed glioma. Points from the study as a whole: Seemingly, top peripheral T cell clonotype changes bore no relation to pseudoprogression.

This clone has only one observation. Antigen: not known. Time point in this sample: week 5, during vaccination. Each dose delivered 300 ug of mutant IDH1 20-mer peptide subcutaneously with imiquimod. TCRdb keeps only in-frame clones here, not all; method: immunoSEQ multiplex PCR. The sample has fewer than 40,000 clones, 50% to 60% seen once; the top ten hold approximately 10%. The clonotype comes from a young woman with glioma. The specimen comprised PBMCs, sampled from a glioma patient whose treatment included an IDH1 peptide vaccine.

The CDR3 DNA sequence: TGTGCCAGCAGTGTGGACTGGGCGGGAGGAAGCAATGAGCAGTTCTTC. It is translated as CASSVDWAGGSNEQFF. The rearrangement joins TRBV6-1 to TRBJ2-1, with 8 bases matching TRBD2. This CDR3 is built from 16 residues. The ends lost 4 bases at V and 6 bases at J; junction bases unmatched: 11. Germline CDR1 reads MNHNS; CDR2 reads SASEGT.